The 21 T cell receptor beta chains listed next were all sequenced from one sample in a study of T cells after yellow fever vaccination. TCRdb called the 5' RACE reads again in MiXCR, with one record for every CDR3 protein. The repertoire holds around 320,000 distinct CDR3 sequences, with 3.5% to 5% as singletons. Source: PBMCs, taken 15 days after the yellow fever booster vaccination. The receptors were gathered from a man aged 18-30 years who received the YFV17D yellow fever vaccine.

This clonotype was detected a few times. CDR3 DNA: TGTGCCAGCAGTCTAGATCCCGGGACTAGCAGGCCAGATACGCAGTATTTT. It encodes CASSLDPGTSRPDTQYF. The chain links TRBV12-3 or TRBV12-4 to TRBJ2-3; TRBD2 matches 9 bases. V lost 5 bases and J lost 4; bases outside the gene matches: 13. The CDR3 has 17 amino acids.

This clonotype was observed at least ten times. The chain uses TRBV25-1 and TRBJ2-3, with TRBD1 as a possible D gene (6 bases). V gave up 3 bases and J gave up 3 bases, with 10 bases separating them. The CDR3 totals 14 residues. Germline assignment: CDR1 MGHDK and CDR2 SYGVNS. CDR3 loop: CASSDLRGTDTQYF. CDR3 DNA sequence: TGTGCCAGCAGTGACCTCAGGGGTACAGATACGCAGTATTTT. The full variable domain, rest sourced from reference TRBV25-1 and TRBJ2-3, is EADIYQTPRYLVIGTGKKITLECSQTMGHDKMYWYQQDPGMELHLIHYSYGVNSTEKGDLSSESTVSRIRTEHFPLTLESARPSHTSQYLCASSDLRGTDTQYFGPGTRLTVL.

This clonotype was found many times. The chain recombines TRBV7-9 with TRBJ2-5, with D perhaps TRBD2 (6 bases). Trimming left V 8 bases short and J 5 bases short, with 9 bases between. Germline CDR1 and CDR2: SEHNR and FQNEAQ (reference sequence). The CDR3 is 11 residues long. DNA of the CDR3: TGTGCCAGCGTTGGAGGGGAGACCCAGTACTTC. Translated: CASVGGETQYF.

This clonotype turned up a few times. The chain couples TRBV20-1 to TRBJ1-4; D is unresolved. This CDR3 spans 15 amino acids. The ends were cut back, 0 bases at V and 2 bases at J, with 10 bases in the middle. Germline V lookup: CDR1 DFQATT, CDR2 SNEGSKA (reference sequence). CDR3 loop: CSARDRRATNEKLFF. DNA for the CDR3: TGCAGTGCTAGAGATCGAAGAGCCACTAATGAAAAACTGTTTTTT.

J is TRBJ2-7 and V is TRBV20-1, with 7 bases identical to TRBD2. This CDR3 is built from 13 residues. The V and J ends lost 4 bases and 3 bases, in that order; junction bases with no gene match: 6. CDR1 is DFQATT, CDR2 SNEGSKA, per germline (reference sequence). The chain's CDR3 is CSATSGGDYEQYF. CDR3 coding DNA: TGCAGTGCTACCTCGGGAGGCGACTACGAGCAGTACTTC.

Ten or more counts support this clonotype. The V and J genes are TRBV12-3 or TRBV12-4 and TRBJ1-1; D unresolved. The CDR3 is 10 residues long. Trimming took off 6 bases at V and 5 bases at J, with 4 bases between the two ends. CDR3 region: CASSRTEAFF. The DNA of the CDR3 is TGTGCCAGCAGCCGTACTGAAGCTTTCTTT.

The rearrangement links TRBV7-7 to TRBJ2-2; TRBD2 aligns across 10 bases. Germline V gene sequence: CDR1 SSHAT, CDR2 FNYEAQ (reference sequence). The CDR3 runs 16 residues. Trimming removed 10 bases from V and 1 base from J; junction bases left unmatched: 9. CDR3 loop: CATIPLAGGNTGELFF. In DNA form, the CDR3 reads TGTGCCACCATACCATTAGCGGGGGGGAACACCGGGGAGCTGTTTTTT.

This clonotype was seen ten or more times. This sequence joins TRBV15 and TRBJ1-4, with 11 nucleotides matching TRBD1. The CDR3 loop spans 17 amino acids. Trimming cost V 1 base and J 1 base; bases outside gene matches: 2. Germline V gene sequence: CDR1 LNHNV, CDR2 YYDKDF (reference sequence). The DNA for the CDR3 is TGTGCCACCAGCAGAGGGACAGGGGGCCGAACTAATGAAAAACTGTTTTTT. Translation: CATSRGTGGRTNEKLFF.

This clonotype has at least ten counts. The chain links TRBV7-2 to TRBJ1-6; D uncertain. With 2 bases removed from V and 10 bases from J, the gap between germline ends came to 12 bases. The CDR3 has 14 amino acids. Germline assignment: CDR1 SGHTA and CDR2 FQGNSA. In DNA form, the CDR3 reads TGTGCCAGCAGCTTATCAAGGGTAGACTCACCCCTCCACTTT. This sequence encodes CASSLSRVDSPLHF. The entire variable domain, with the rest obtained from reference TRBV7-2 and TRBJ1-6, is as follows: GAGVSQSPSNKVTEKGKDVELRCDPISGHTALYWYRQSLGQGLEFLIYFQGNSAPDKSGLPSDRFSAERTGGSVSTLTIQRTQQEDSAVYLCASSLSRVDSPLHFGNGTRLTVT.

This clonotype appeared many times. The V gene is TRBV10-3, the J gene TRBJ2-4; 7 bases are shared with TRBD1. The CDR3 spans 14 residues. V was pared by 6 bases and J by 7 bases, with 9 bases of the junction left unmatched. CDR1 ENHRY and CDR2 SYGVKD come from the germline V gene. The CDR3 DNA sequence: TGTGCCATCAGGGGGACAGACCCGGGGAACATTCAGTACTTC. Translation: CAIRGTDPGNIQYF.

The V and J genes are TRBV6-6 and TRBJ1-1, with D perhaps TRBD1 (5 bases). Germline V gene lookup returns CDR1 MNHNY and CDR2 SVGAGI (reference sequence). The ends were cut back, 1 base at V and 6 bases at J, with 12 bases in the middle. This CDR3 is 14 amino acids long. The CDR3 region has the DNA TGTGCCAGCAGTTACTTGACAGAAGTGGCTGAAGCTTTCTTT. Translation: CASSYLTEVAEAFF.

This clonotype was seen repeatedly, ten times or more. The rearrangement joins TRBV7-2 to TRBJ2-7, with 9 bases fitting TRBD2. CDR3 size: 13 residues. Germline V gives CDR1 SGHTA, CDR2 FQGNSA. The ends lost 6 bases at V and 6 bases at J; junction bases unmatched: 6. The CDR3, as DNA: TGTGCCAGCAGGACTCTAGCGGGGAGCGAGCAGTACTTC. Amino acid sequence: CASRTLAGSEQYF.

In this sample, this clonotype turned up many times. CDR3 nucleotide sequence: TGCAGTGCTAGAGAAGACCTGAACACTGAAGCTTTCTTT. Its translation: CSAREDLNTEAFF. The chain couples TRBV20-1 to TRBJ1-1; D not resolved. The CDR3 has 13 amino acids. Deletions cut 0 bases from V and 0 bases from J, with 5 bases between. Germline V CDR1 and CDR2: DFQATT, SNEGSKA (reference sequence).

This clonotype was detected many times. The chain carries TRBV18 and TRBJ2-5; TRBD2 matches 7 bases. CDR3 length: 13 residues. In germline, CDR1 is KGHSH, CDR2 LQKENI. Unmatched junction bases numbered 7, after V lost 11 bases and J lost 1 base. The DNA for the CDR3 is TGTGCCTGCCGGCCGGGGGGCCAAGAGACCCAGTACTTC. Translating gives CACRPGGQETQYF.

This clonotype was seen a few times. The CDR3 reads CASSLREGASGTQYF. The CDR3 DNA follows: TGTGCCAGCAGCCTAAGAGAGGGGGCCTCGGGTACGCAGTATTTT. The genes are TRBV12-3 or TRBV12-4 and TRBJ2-3; 7 nucleotides line up with TRBD1. V dropped 6 bases and J dropped 8; count of bases not matched to a gene: 14. The CDR3 has 15 amino acids.

This clonotype was recorded many times. The V call is TRBV20-1, the J call TRBJ1-4, with 8 bases fitting TRBD1. Germline loops: CDR1 DFQATT, CDR2 SNEGSKA (reference sequence). V was pared by 5 bases and J by 6 bases, with 8 bases of the junction left unmatched. The CDR3 contains 14 residues. The CDR3 spells CSAAPPDRDEKLFF. DNA of the CDR3: TGCAGTGCTGCCCCCCCGGACAGGGATGAAAAACTGTTTTTT.

This clonotype was observed at least ten times. The CDR3: CSAAAGFSNQPQHF. The CDR3 DNA reads as TGCAGTGCTGCAGCAGGGTTTAGCAATCAGCCCCAGCATTTT. V is TRBV20-1 and J is TRBJ1-5; the D gene is possibly TRBD1 (5 bases). There are 14 residues in the CDR3. Germline CDR1 DFQATT, CDR2 SNEGSKA (reference sequence). V lost 5 bases and J 0 bases, leaving 11 bases between the germline ends.

This clonotype was counted ten times or more. The chain has TRBV10-2 and TRBJ2-5; D uncertain. The CDR3 spans 11 residues. Germline V gives CDR1 WSHSY, CDR2 SAAADI. V was shortened by 8 bases and J by 2 bases, with 6 bases between the two germline ends. CDR3: CASGKQETQYF. For the CDR3, the DNA is TGCGCCAGCGGTAAACAAGAGACCCAGTACTTC.

This clonotype was found many times. The J gene is TRBJ2-2, the V gene TRBV27, with TRBD2 matching over 8 bases. The germline V gene has CDR1 MNHEY and CDR2 SMNVEV (reference sequence). The CDR3 is made up of 17 amino acids. J lost 2 bases, V lost 3 bases, and 8 bases had no gene match. The CDR3 sequence: CASSLGRGGPNTGELFF. The CDR3 DNA follows: TGTGCCAGCAGTTTGGGTCGGGGGGGCCCTAACACCGGGGAGCTGTTTTTT.

Concerning this clonotype itself: Germline is not matched at one junction end, which may reflect a read error. The chain uses TRBV5-6 and TRBJ2-6; D is perhaps TRBD1 (5 bases). The CDR3 spans 14 residues. Germline CDR1 and CDR2: SGHDT and YYEEEE. CDR3 in amino acids: CASRSWGGAIVLTF. The CDR3 nucleotides read TGTGCCAGCCGATCGTGGGGTGGGGCCATCGTCCTGACTTTC. Looking up the rest from reference TRBV5-6 and TRBJ2-6 gives the full variable domain: DAGVTQSPTHLIKTRGQQVTLRCSPKSGHDTVSWYQQALGQGPQFIFQYYEEEERQRGNFPDRFSGHQFPNYSSELNVNALLLGDSALYLCASRSWGGAIVLTFGAGSRLTVL.

The chain links TRBV15 to TRBJ2-2; D gene unclear. The CDR3 consists of 13 residues. V was pared by 8 bases and J by 2 bases, with 9 bases between. Per germline, CDR1 LNHNV and CDR2 YYDKDF (reference sequence). The CDR3 bases are TGTGCCACCGCGACCGTCAACACCGGGGAGCTGTTTTTT. As protein: CATATVNTGELFF.